The entry below describes one T cell receptor beta chain. Its specificity is not known. This sample was included in a study of cytotoxic CD8 clonotypes in ibrutinib-treated CLL. General study points: Clonality showed a rise at ibrutinib response that reversed toward baseline at progression. In comparison with age-matched healthy donors, baseline clonality was higher and tracked circulating CD8+ T-cell counts.

Sequencing sought depths of 1 in 200,000 to 1 in 1 million T cells. Profiled with immunoSEQ multiplex PCR; TCRdb holds only in-frame clones, not every one. The repertoire holds some 150,000 clones, about three quarters seen once, with 4.5% to 6.5% in the top ten. The germline CDR1 and CDR2 sequences are SGHNT and YYREEE (reference sequence). This CDR3 has 13 amino acids. V lost 7 bases, J lost 0 bases, and 9 bases lay in between. The rearrangement joins TRBV5-4 to TRBJ2-3, with D unresolved. This clonotype was obtained from a human donor with chronic lymphocytic leukemia. Material: PBMCs, obtained after 24 months of ibrutinib treatment. The CDR3: CASADASTDTQYF. CDR3 DNA sequence: TGTGCCAGCGCAGACGCTAGCACAGATACGCAGTATTTT.